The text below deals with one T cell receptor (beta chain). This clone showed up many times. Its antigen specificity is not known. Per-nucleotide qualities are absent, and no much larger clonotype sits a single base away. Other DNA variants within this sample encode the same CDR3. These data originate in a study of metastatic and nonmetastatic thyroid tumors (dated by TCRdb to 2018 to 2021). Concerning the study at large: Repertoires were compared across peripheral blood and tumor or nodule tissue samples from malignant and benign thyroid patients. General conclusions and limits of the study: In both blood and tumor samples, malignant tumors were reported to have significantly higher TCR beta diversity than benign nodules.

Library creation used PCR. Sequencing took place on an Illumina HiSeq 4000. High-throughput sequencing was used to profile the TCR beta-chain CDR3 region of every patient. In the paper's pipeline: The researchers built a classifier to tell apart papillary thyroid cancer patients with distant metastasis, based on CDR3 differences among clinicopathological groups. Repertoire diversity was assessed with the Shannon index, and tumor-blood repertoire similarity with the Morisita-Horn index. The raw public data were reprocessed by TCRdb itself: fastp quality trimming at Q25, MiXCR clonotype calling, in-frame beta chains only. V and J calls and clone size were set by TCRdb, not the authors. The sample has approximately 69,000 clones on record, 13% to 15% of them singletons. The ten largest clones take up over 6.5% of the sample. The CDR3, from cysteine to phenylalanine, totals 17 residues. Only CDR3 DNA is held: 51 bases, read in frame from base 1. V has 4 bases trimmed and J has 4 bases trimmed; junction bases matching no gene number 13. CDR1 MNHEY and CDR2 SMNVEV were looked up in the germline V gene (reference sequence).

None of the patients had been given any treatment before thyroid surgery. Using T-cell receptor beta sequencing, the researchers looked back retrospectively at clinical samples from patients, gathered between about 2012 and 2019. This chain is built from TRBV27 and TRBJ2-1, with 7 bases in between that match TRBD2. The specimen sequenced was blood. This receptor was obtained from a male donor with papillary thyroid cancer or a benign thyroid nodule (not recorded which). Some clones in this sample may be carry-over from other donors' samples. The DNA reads TGTGCCAGCAGTTCGTCAGCGGGACCCCCGGCTTACAATGAGCAGTTCTTC. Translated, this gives CASSSSAGPPAYNEQFF.